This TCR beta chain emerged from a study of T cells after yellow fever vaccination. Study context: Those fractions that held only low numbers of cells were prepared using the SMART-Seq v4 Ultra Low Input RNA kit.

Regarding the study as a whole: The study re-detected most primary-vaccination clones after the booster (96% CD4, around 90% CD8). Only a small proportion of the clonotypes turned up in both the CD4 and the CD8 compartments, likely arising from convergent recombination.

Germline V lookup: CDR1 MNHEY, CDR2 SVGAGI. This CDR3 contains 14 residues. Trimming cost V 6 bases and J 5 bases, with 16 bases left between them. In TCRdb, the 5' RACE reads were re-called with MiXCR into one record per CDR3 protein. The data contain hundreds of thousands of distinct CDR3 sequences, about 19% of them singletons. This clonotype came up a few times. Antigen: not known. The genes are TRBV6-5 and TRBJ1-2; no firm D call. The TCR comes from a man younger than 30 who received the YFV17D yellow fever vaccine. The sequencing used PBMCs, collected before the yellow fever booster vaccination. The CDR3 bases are TGTGCCAGCAGCCCGCCCGGCCCGCTTTATGGCTACACCTTC. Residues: CASSPPGPLYGYTF.